This T cell receptor beta chain was captured by sequencing in a study of T cell responses to AZD1222 COVID-19 vaccine. Between the trimmed V and J ends, which lost 6 bases and 6 bases, there was a span of 9 bases. The CDR3 consists of 12 residues. Findings and caveats of the study: Of spike-specific TCRs, nearly half reportedly target regions left unmutated in variants. It should be noted that donors were predominantly white British and more often female, and clonal diversity was possibly underestimated. It was only a handful of AZD1222 recipients who were seropositive at baseline.

A note on this clone: Its antigen remains unknown.

The protocol was immunoSEQ multiplex PCR, while the TCRdb copy is restricted to in-frame clones and leaves out a portion. The table lists around 150,000 clones, 90% to 95% of them singletons. This TCR was sampled from an adult who received the AZD1222 COVID-19 vaccine. The material was peripheral blood, obtained 28 days after the second AZD1222 dose. This chain links TRBV12-3 or TRBV12-4 with TRBJ2-1; D is undetermined. The CDR3 is CASRPTRNEQFF. The CDR3 DNA follows: TGTGCCAGCAGACCTACTCGCAATGAGCAGTTCTTC.